The clone carrying this TCR beta chain is classed as large (0.1 to 1%). The antigen remains undetermined. In the authors' workflow: To classify distant metastasis in papillary thyroid cancer, a model was built from CDR3 differences across clinicopathological groups. With MiXCR, TCRdb reprocessed the PCR reads. These V and J calls derive from TCRdb rather than the authors' analysis. The sample lists around 19,000 clones; approximately 24% were seen once. The entry originates in a study of metastatic and nonmetastatic thyroid tumors. Overall study context: It was across blood and tumor or nodule tissue from malignant and benign thyroid patients that repertoires were compared.

Each patient came to thyroid surgery without any prior treatment (of any kind). Overall study findings and caveats: As reported, TCR beta diversity in blood and tumor was significantly higher in malignant thyroid tumors than in benign nodules.

The CDR3 length is 12 residues. CDR1 and CDR2 from the germline V gene are WSHSY and SAAADI. Trimming took 6 bases from V and 4 from J; bases not matched to a gene: 0. The TCR originated in a female donor with papillary thyroid cancer or a benign thyroid nodule (not recorded which). Some clones in this sample may be carry-over from other donors' samples. V and J are TRBV10-2 and TRBJ2-7; TRBD2 aligns across 10 bases. Sequenced: tumor tissue. In nucleotides, the CDR3 is TGCGCCAGCAGGACTAGCGGGTACGAGCAGTACTTC. It codes for CASRTSGYEQYF.